The clone carrying this TCR beta chain came up once. The germline gives CDR1 SQVTM, CDR2 ANQGSEA. V dropped 0 bases and J dropped 2 bases, with 8 bases sitting between them. The CDR3 has 13 amino acids. This record comes from a study of blood T cell repertoires in COVID-19. Original data processing: Estimated nucleated cell counts came from reference gene primer amplification. Repertoires were generated with immunoSEQ multiplex PCR, while TCRdb's copy carries only in-frame clones and drops some. D and trimming were read from the DNA, whereas the V and J calls and clone size are those reported in that table. Of about 280,000 clones listed, about 85% were seen once; the top ten hold under 3%. What the recovered Cohort 3 donors had was two negative PCRs, clearance, or symptom resolution.

The chain links TRBV29-1 to TRBJ2-7; D is undetermined. The TCR sequence derives from a woman between 50 and 59 years old who had recovered from COVID-19. The sequenced sample consisted of PBMCs or T cells enriched from blood (not recorded which). DNA for the CDR3: TGCAGCGTTGAAGATAGTGGAGCCTACGAGCAGTACTTC. This sequence encodes CSVEDSGAYEQYF.